This T cell receptor beta chain was identified during a study of pediatric ulcerative colitis. The assay was immunoSEQ multiplex PCR, and TCRdb's table has in-frame clones only and misses some. The sample gives 15,000 to 20,000 clones, about 80% of which show up once; around 7.6% is in the top ten. The rectum was sampled with one to two pinch biopsies at colonoscopy. Input material: gut tissue. The clonotype was recovered from a boy aged 5-17 years who was a control in a study of pediatric ulcerative colitis.

The CDR3 nucleotides are TGCGCCAGCAGGCCCGGGACAGGGGGTGCGGAGCCCCAGCATTTT. Translation: CASRPGTGGAEPQHF. This sequence joins TRBV5-1 and TRBJ1-5; 11 nucleotides align to TRBD1. The J segment lost 8 bases and the V segment lost 5 bases, leaving 9 bases of the junction unmatched. The length of the CDR3 is 15 residues. The germline gives CDR1 SGHRS, CDR2 YFSETQ.